The rows below give T cell receptor beta chains drawn from one sample of a study of shared clonotypes between healthy human individuals. Some clones are missing from TCRdb's copy, which holds only in-frame ones; the method was immunoSEQ multiplex PCR. The sample carries roughly 2 million clones, about 95% recorded once. Sequenced: naive CD8+ T cells sorted from blood. The receptors were gathered from a man aged 18 to 30 in good health. The CDR3 runs from the conserved cysteine through the conserved F or W. Fields, in order: V gene, D gene, clone size, J gene, CDR3 protein, CDR3 DNA. The D gene is left open where the match is weak. Rows give clone size only sometimes, using once, few, many, or a class for an expanded clone.

TRBV5-1	TRBD2	-	TRBJ2-5	CASSLTSGTTSHETQYF	TGCGCCAGCAGCTTGACTAGCGGGACGACAAGCCATGAGACCCAGTACTTC
TRBV4-1	-	once	TRBJ1-6	CASSEDLKANSPLHF	TGCGCCAGCAGCGAAGACCTAAAAGCTAATTCACCCCTCCACTTT
TRBV10-3	TRBD1	-	TRBJ2-2	CATSTGDTGELFF	TGTGCCACCTCAACAGGGGACACCGGGGAGCTGTTTTTT
TRBV6-4	-	-	TRBJ2-4	CASRVGVRIAKNIQYF	TGTGCCAGCAGAGTTGGCGTCCGGATAGCCAAAAACATTCAGTACTTC
TRBV5-1	TRBD2	-	TRBJ2-5	CASSLGAGVGETQYF	TGCGCCAGCAGCTTGGGTGCGGGGGTCGGGGAGACCCAGTACTTC
TRBV2	-	-	TRBJ1-1	CASSEAWGRTEAFF	TGTGCCAGCAGTGAAGCGTGGGGCCGAACTGAAGCTTTCTTT
TRBV28	-	-	TRBJ1-5	CASSLGSRGRLPPIRQPQHF	TGTGCCAGCAGTTTGGGTTCCAGGGGCCGCCTCCCCCCCATTAGACAGCCCCAGCATTTT
TRBV25-1	-	-	TRBJ1-2	CASSPGEGYGYTF	TGTGCCAGCAGTCCGGGGGAAGGCTATGGCTACACCTTC
TRBV11-1	-	-	TRBJ2-7	CASSSSYEQYF	TGTGCCAGCAGCAGCTCCTACGAGCAGTACTTC
TRBV9	TRBD1	-	TRBJ2-6	CASSANSRDSNSGANVLTF	TGTGCCAGCAGCGCCAACAGCCGGGACAGCAACTCTGGGGCCAACGTCCTGACTTTC
TRBV27	TRBD2	-	TRBJ2-3	CASSQGLAADTQYF	TGTGCCAGCAGTCAGGGACTAGCAGCAGATACGCAGTATTTT
TRBV18	-	-	TRBJ1-2	CASSPLPLGAVRGYTF	TGTGCCAGCTCACCTCTACCCCTGGGAGCTGTACGGGGCTACACCTTC
TRBV10-3	-	-	TRBJ2-3	CAISESAGATTDTQYF	TGTGCCATCAGTGAGTCGGCGGGGGCCACCACAGATACGCAGTATTTT
TRBV10-1	TRBD2	-	TRBJ2-1	CARTVGLAGGRLCGGEQFF	TGCGCCAGGACCGTGGGGTTAGCGGGAGGGCGCTTGTGCGGCGGTGAGCAGTTCTTC
TRBV4-1	TRBD1	-	TRBJ1-1	CASSPGGTEAFF	TGCGCCAGCAGCCCAGGGGGAACTGAAGCTTTCTTT
TRBV6-1	TRBD2	-	TRBJ2-1	CASIGLAGMEGFF	TGTGCCAGCATTGGACTAGCGGGTATGGAGGGGTTCTTC
TRBV7-9	TRBD1	-	TRBJ1-6	CASSFQTGMSPLHF	TGTGCCAGCAGCTTCCAGACAGGGATGTCACCCCTCCACTTT
TRBV9	TRBD1	-	TRBJ2-7	CASISGKDRSVYEQYF	TGTGCCAGCATCTCAGGGAAGGACAGGTCCGTCTACGAGCAGTACTTC
TRBV5-1	-	-	TRBJ2-5	CASSLAVGTAQETQYF	TGCGCCAGCAGCTTGGCCGTGGGGACCGCCCAAGAGACCCAGTACTTC
TRBV6-1	-	-	TRBJ2-1	CASSENWLSYNEQFF	TGTGCCAGCAGTGAAAATTGGCTCTCCTACAATGAGCAGTTCTTC
TRBV7-9	-	-	TRBJ2-7	CASSAMVGRGQSSYEQYF	TGTGCCAGCAGCGCCATGGTGGGGAGGGGACAGTCCTCCTACGAGCAGTACTTC
TRBV6-1	-	-	TRBJ1-1	CASSEGTVNTEAFF	TGTGCCAGCAGTGAAGGAACAGTGAACACTGAAGCTTTCTTT
TRBV28	-	-	TRBJ1-5	CASSVRGVSNQPQHF	TGTGCCAGCAGCGTAAGGGGGGTTAGCAATCAGCCCCAGCATTTT
TRBV4-1	TRBD1	-	TRBJ2-7	CASSQEGIGGAHEQYF	TGCGCCAGCAGCCAAGAAGGTATAGGGGGCGCCCACGAGCAGTACTTC
TRBV7-9	-	-	TRBJ2-3	CASSPSPDTQYF	TGTGCCAGCAGCCCTAGCCCAGATACGCAGTATTTT
TRBV10-3	TRBD2	-	TRBJ2-1	CAISEPYIAGTSNYNEQFF	TGTGCCATCAGTGAGCCGTATATTGCCGGGACTAGCAACTACAATGAGCAGTTCTTC
TRBV28	-	few	TRBJ2-5	CASSFVGRDGETQYF	TGTGCCAGCAGTTTCGTCGGTAGGGATGGAGAGACCCAGTACTTC
TRBV7-9	-	-	TRBJ2-7	CASIGQNYEQYF	TGTGCCAGCATTGGACAGAACTACGAGCAGTACTTC
TRBV10-2	-	-	TRBJ2-5	CASSEIETQYF	TGCGCCAGCAGTGAAATAGAGACCCAGTACTTC
TRBV7-9	-	-	TRBJ2-2	CAKQTSTGELFF	TGTGCCAAACAGACTTCCACCGGGGAGCTGTTTTTT
TRBV5-1	-	-	TRBJ2-5	CASSFGSQETQYF	TGCGCCAGCAGCTTCGGCAGTCAAGAGACCCAGTACTTC
TRBV2	TRBD1	-	TRBJ2-7	CASSEVGQPYEQYF	TGTGCCAGCAGTGAAGTGGGACAGCCCTACGAGCAGTACTTC
TRBV6-6	TRBD1	few	TRBJ1-1	CASSQDRGAGTEAFF	TGTGCCAGCAGTCAGGACAGGGGGGCGGGCACTGAAGCTTTCTTT
TRBV7-2	-	-	TRBJ1-5	CASSKRGGNQPQHF	TGTGCCAGCAGCAAGCGGGGGGGCAATCAGCCCCAGCATTTT
TRBV7-2	-	-	TRBJ2-5	CASSLKGRGRPEETQYF	TGTGCCAGCAGCTTAAAAGGACGGGGGCGACCGGAAGAGACCCAGTACTTC
TRBV27	-	-	TRBJ2-7	CASSLQLDYEQYF	TGTGCCAGCAGTTTACAGCTAGATTACGAGCAGTACTTC
TRBV4-3	TRBD2	-	TRBJ2-7	CASSQEKTSGTYEQYF	TGCGCCAGCAGCCAAGAAAAGACTAGCGGGACCTACGAGCAGTACTTC
TRBV19	-	once	TRBJ1-1	CASRPGHNTEAFF	TGTGCCAGTAGACCGGGACATAACACTGAAGCTTTCTTT
TRBV2	-	-	TRBJ1-1	CARQTNTEAFF	TGTGCCAGGCAAACGAACACTGAAGCTTTCTTT
TRBV6-5	-	-	TRBJ2-1	CASTQNGEGNEQFF	TGTGCCAGCACCCAGAATGGGGAAGGCAATGAGCAGTTCTTC
TRBV27	TRBD2	-	TRBJ2-7	CASSLFSGRAGYEQYF	TGTGCCAGCAGTTTATTTAGCGGGAGGGCAGGCTACGAGCAGTACTTC
TRBV2	-	-	TRBJ2-1	CASSEAGSYNEQFF	TGTGCCAGCAGTGAGGCAGGCTCCTACAATGAGCAGTTCTTC
TRBV4-1	TRBD1	-	TRBJ2-7	CASSHGTGGFEQYF	TGCGCCAGCAGCCATGGGACAGGGGGCTTCGAGCAGTACTTC
TRBV6-6	-	-	TRBJ1-1	CASSYVEGDTEAFF	TGTGCCAGCAGTTACGTGGAGGGGGACACTGAAGCTTTCTTT
TRBV5-6	-	-	TRBJ2-7	CASSEEGIGSYEQYF	TGTGCCAGCAGTGAAGAAGGGATAGGGTCCTACGAGCAGTACTTC
TRBV28	-	-	TRBJ2-7	CASSFNRAEQYF	TGTGCCAGCAGTTTTAACAGGGCCGAGCAGTACTTC
TRBV11-2	-	once	TRBJ1-1	CASVSMGTEAFF	TGTGCCAGCGTTAGCATGGGCACTGAAGCTTTCTTT
TRBV21-1	-	-	TRBJ1-5	CASSINQQGGGSQPQHF	TGTGCCAGCAGCATAAACCAACAAGGAGGAGGGAGTCAGCCCCAGCATTTT
TRBV4-1	-	-	TRBJ2-7	CASSHPSLYEQYF	TGCGCCAGCAGCCATCCCTCCCTCTACGAGCAGTACTTC
TRBV4-3	TRBD2	-	TRBJ2-1	CASSQFTSGSYEQFF	TGCGCCAGCAGCCAATTTACTAGCGGGAGCTATGAGCAGTTCTTC
TRBV7-2	-	-	TRBJ2-3	CASSSPFITDTQYF	TGTGCCAGCAGCTCCCCATTTATAACAGATACGCAGTATTTT
TRBV27	TRBD1	-	TRBJ2-7	CASSLYAGGSSYEQYF	TGTGCCAGCAGTTTATATGCAGGGGGATCCTCCTACGAGCAGTACTTC
TRBV7-9	-	-	TRBJ2-1	CASSPPRAEQFF	TGTGCCAGCAGCCCTCCTCGGGCTGAGCAGTTCTTC
TRBV5-1	-	-	TRBJ1-1	CASSDKQVLTGNTEAFF	TGCGCCAGCAGCGACAAACAGGTACTAACGGGGAACACTGAAGCTTTCTTT
TRBV28	TRBD1	-	TRBJ2-3	CASSLGTDTDTQYF	TGTGCCAGCAGTTTAGGGACAGACACAGATACGCAGTATTTT
TRBV6-6	-	-	TRBJ2-3	CASITGVLNTDTQYF	TGTGCCAGCATAACTGGCGTTCTGAACACAGATACGCAGTATTTT
TRBV9	TRBD2	-	TRBJ2-7	CASSVTSGFPYEQYF	TGTGCCAGCAGCGTAACTAGCGGGTTCCCCTACGAGCAGTACTTC